This T cell receptor beta chain was captured in a study of monozygotic twins with inflammatory bowel disease. The CDR3 is 17 amino acids. Germline CDR1 is SGHRS and CDR2 is YFSETQ. One entry per CDR3 protein, without DNA, is what TCRdb gives after re-calling the 5' RACE reads. Its table records roughly 200,000 distinct CDR3 sequences. The V gene is TRBV5-1, the J gene TRBJ2-2; there is no DNA to check the TCRdb D call of TRBD2. The specimen was blood. The TCR comes from a human donor with ulcerative colitis or Crohn's disease, or a healthy co-twin of an affected twin (not recorded which). The CDR3 reads CASSYSPAGLNTGELFF.